The entry below gives a single T cell receptor (beta chain) sequence along with its context. The entry originates in a study of technical replicates of blood from several donors. The assay was immunoSEQ multiplex PCR, and TCRdb's table has in-frame clones only and misses some. The repertoire holds over 50,000 clones, with 80% to 90% as singletons. CDR3 size: 14 residues. With V trimmed by 3 bases and J by 4 bases, 3 bases remained unmatched. The V gene's germline CDR1 is KGHSH and CDR2 LQKENI. The sequencing input was PBMCs. This chain uses TRBV18 with TRBJ1-2; TRBD1 matches at 9 bases. The TCR originated in a human donor in good health. Some clones in this sample may be carry-over from other donors' samples. CDR3 coding DNA: TGTGCCAGCTCACCGGGACAGGGCTCCTATGGCTACACCTTC. Its protein is CASSPGQGSYGYTF.